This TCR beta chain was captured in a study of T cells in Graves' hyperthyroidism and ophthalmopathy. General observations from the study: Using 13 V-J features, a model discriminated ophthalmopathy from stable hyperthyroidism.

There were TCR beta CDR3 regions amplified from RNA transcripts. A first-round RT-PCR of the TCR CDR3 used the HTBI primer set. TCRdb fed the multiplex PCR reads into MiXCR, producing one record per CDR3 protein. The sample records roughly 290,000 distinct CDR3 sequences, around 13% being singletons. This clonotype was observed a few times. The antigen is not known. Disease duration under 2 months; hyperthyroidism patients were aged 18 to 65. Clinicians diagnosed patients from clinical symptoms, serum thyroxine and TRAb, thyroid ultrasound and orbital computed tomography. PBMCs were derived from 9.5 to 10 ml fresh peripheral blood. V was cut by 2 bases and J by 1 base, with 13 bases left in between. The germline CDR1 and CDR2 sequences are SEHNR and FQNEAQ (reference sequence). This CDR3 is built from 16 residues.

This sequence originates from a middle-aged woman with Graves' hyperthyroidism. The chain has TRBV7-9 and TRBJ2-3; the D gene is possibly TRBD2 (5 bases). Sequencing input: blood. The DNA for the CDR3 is TGTGCCAGCAGCTTAAGCCGGGGAGCACGCACAGATACGCAGTATTTT. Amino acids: CASSLSRGARTDTQYF.